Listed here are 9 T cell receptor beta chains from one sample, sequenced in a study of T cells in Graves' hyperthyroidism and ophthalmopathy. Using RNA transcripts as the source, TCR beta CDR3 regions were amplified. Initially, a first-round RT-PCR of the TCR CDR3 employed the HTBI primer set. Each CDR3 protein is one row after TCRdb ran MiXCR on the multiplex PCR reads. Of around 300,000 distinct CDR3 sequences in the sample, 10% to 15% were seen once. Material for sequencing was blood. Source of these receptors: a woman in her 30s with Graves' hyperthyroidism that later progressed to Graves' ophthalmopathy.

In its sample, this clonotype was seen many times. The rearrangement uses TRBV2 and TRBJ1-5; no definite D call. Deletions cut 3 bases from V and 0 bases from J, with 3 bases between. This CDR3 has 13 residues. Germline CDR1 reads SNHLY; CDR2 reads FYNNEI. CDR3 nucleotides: TGTGCCAGCAGTGACGATAGCAATCAGCCCCAGCATTTT. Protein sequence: CASSDDSNQPQHF.

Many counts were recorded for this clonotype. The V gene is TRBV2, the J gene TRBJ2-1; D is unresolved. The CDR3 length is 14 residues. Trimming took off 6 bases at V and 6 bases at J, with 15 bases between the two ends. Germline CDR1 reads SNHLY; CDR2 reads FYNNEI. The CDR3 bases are TGTGCCAGCAGCACCCCCGAGTTGGGCAATGAGCAGTTCTTC. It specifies CASSTPELGNEQFF.

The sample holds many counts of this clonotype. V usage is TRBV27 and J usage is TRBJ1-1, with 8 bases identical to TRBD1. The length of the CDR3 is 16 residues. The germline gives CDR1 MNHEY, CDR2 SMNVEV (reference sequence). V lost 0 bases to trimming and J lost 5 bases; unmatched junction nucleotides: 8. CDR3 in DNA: TGTGCCAGCAGTTTATCAAAAGGACAGGGTTTGACTGAAGCTTTCTTT. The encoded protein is CASSLSKGQGLTEAFF.

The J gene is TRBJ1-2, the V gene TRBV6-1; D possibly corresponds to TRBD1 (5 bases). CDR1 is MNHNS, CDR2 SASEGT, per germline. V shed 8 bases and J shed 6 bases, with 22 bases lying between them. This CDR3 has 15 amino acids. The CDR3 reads CASGAGTNSVDGYTF. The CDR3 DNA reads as TGTGCCAGCGGGGCCGGGACGAATTCAGTGGATGGCTACACCTTC.

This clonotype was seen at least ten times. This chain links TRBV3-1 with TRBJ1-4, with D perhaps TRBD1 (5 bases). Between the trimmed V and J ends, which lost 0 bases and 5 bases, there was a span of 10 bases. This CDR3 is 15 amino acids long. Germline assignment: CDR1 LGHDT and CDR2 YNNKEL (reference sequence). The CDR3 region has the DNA TGTGCCAGCAGCCAAGATGGGACGGAAAATGAAAAACTGTTTTTT. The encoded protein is CASSQDGTENEKLFF.

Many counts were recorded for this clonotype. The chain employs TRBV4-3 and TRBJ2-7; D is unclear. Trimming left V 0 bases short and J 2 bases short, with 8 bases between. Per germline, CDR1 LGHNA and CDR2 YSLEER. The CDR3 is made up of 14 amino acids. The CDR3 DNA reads TGCGCCAGCAGCCAAGATCAGAGTGCCTACGAGCAGTACTTC. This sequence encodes CASSQDQSAYEQYF.

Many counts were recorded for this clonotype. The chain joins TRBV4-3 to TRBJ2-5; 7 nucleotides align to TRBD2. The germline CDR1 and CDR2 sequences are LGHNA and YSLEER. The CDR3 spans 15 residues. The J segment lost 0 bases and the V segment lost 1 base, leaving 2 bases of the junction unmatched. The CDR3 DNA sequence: TGCGCCAGCAGCCAAGCTCTAGCGGACCAAGAGACCCAGTACTTC. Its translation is CASSQALADQETQYF.

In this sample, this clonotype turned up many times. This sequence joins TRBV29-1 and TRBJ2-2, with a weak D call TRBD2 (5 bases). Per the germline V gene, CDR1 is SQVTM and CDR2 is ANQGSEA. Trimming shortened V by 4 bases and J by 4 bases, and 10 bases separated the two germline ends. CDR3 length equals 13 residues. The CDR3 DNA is TGCAGCGTTGGGCTAGCTATCACCGGGGAGCTGTTTTTT. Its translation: CSVGLAITGELFF.

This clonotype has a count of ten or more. The CDR3 DNA follows: TGTGCCAGCAGCTTTAGCGGGGCGGGAGATACGCAGTATTTT. This sequence encodes CASSFSGAGDTQYF. This chain links TRBV7-3 with TRBJ2-3; the match to TRBD2 covers 8 bases. From germline, CDR1 is SGHTA and CDR2 FQGTGA. This CDR3 has 14 residues. After removal of 3 bases from V and 5 bases from J, the junction contained 4 bases not matched to a gene. Full variable domain (remainder filled in from reference TRBV7-3 and TRBJ2-3): GAGVSQTPSNKVTEKGKYVELRCDPISGHTALYWYRQSLGQGPEFLIYFQGTGAADDSGLPNDRFFAVRPEGSVSTLKIQRTERGDSAVYLCASSFSGAGDTQYFGPGTRLTVL.